This is a list of T cell receptor beta chains from one sample in a study of tumor-infiltrating lymphocytes in primary liver carcinoma. TCRdb called the multiplex PCR reads again in MiXCR, with one record for every CDR3 protein. The data contain 300,000 to 350,000 distinct CDR3 sequences, approximately 64% of them seen just once; the ten biggest clones take up 5% to 6.5%. Sequencing input: peripheral blood. All receptors come from a man in his forties with primary liver carcinoma and hepatitis B virus infection. Both conserved end residues are part of each CDR3. D genes are given only for firm matches. Size is omitted from some rows. Given values are once, few, many or a class for expanded clones.

v_call: TRBV19
j_call: TRBJ2-1
clone_size: .
d_call: TRBD2
cdr3_aa: CASSIDRAGVSSYNEQFF
cdr3_nt: TGTGCCAGTAGTATAGATCGGGCGGGAGTGAGCTCCTACAATGAGCAGTTCTTC

v_call: TRBV6-2/TRBV6-3
j_call: TRBJ1-1
clone_size: many
d_call: .
cdr3_aa: CASSYFGNTEAFF
cdr3_nt: TGTGCCAGCAGTTACTTCGGGAACACTGAAGCTTTCTTT

v_call: TRBV10-3
j_call: TRBJ2-7
clone_size: .
d_call: .
cdr3_aa: CAIRDPQGGNGEQYF
cdr3_nt: TGTGCCATCAGGGACCCCCAGGGAGGAAACGGCGAGCAGTACTTC

v_call: TRBV11-3
j_call: TRBJ1-3
clone_size: .
d_call: .
cdr3_aa: CASSPQTEVRVNTIYF
cdr3_nt: TGTGCCAGCAGCCCCCAGACAGAAGTAAGAGTGAACACCATATATTTT

v_call: TRBV6-2/TRBV6-3
j_call: TRBJ2-6
clone_size: .
d_call: TRBD1
cdr3_aa: CASSYSTGAGANLPTF
cdr3_nt: TGTGCCAGCAGTTACAGCACAGGGGCTGGGGCCAACCTCCCGACTTTC

v_call: TRBV29-1
j_call: TRBJ2-3
clone_size: .
d_call: TRBD1
cdr3_aa: CSFEFTTGDTQYF
cdr3_nt: TGCAGCTTTGAATTCACGACAGGGGATACCCAGTATTTT

v_call: TRBV14
j_call: TRBJ2-1
clone_size: .
d_call: TRBD2
cdr3_aa: CDSSLRRTSGYNEQFF
cdr3_nt: TGTGACAGCAGCCTAAGGAGGACTAGTGGCTACAATGAGCAGTTCTTC

v_call: TRBV12-3/TRBV12-4
j_call: TRBJ2-5
clone_size: once
d_call: .
cdr3_aa: CVSSLWDGRTQYF
cdr3_nt: TGTGTCAGCAGTCTATGGGACGGACGGACCCAGTACTTC

v_call: TRBV5-1
j_call: TRBJ2-7
clone_size: .
d_call: .
cdr3_aa: CASRARQAITYEQYF
cdr3_nt: TGCGCCAGCAGAGCTCGACAGGCGATTACCTACGAGCAGTACTTC

v_call: TRBV11-2
j_call: TRBJ1-5
clone_size: .
d_call: .
cdr3_aa: CASSRGVEQPQHF
cdr3_nt: TGTGCCAGCAGCCGGGGGGTAGAGCAGCCCCAGCATTTT

v_call: TRBV14
j_call: TRBJ2-1
clone_size: few
d_call: .
cdr3_aa: CASSQPVYNEQFF
cdr3_nt: TGTGCCAGCAGCCAGCCAGTATACAATGAGCAGTTCTTC

v_call: TRBV11-2
j_call: TRBJ2-7
clone_size: .
d_call: TRBD2
cdr3_aa: CARSTTSGRGYEQYF
cdr3_nt: TGTGCCAGAAGCACCACCAGCGGGAGAGGGTACGAGCAGTATTTC

v_call: TRBV6-6
j_call: TRBJ1-5
clone_size: .
d_call: .
cdr3_aa: CASSYSISGRGNQPKHF
cdr3_nt: TGTGCCAGCAGTTACTCGATTTCGGGGAGGGGCAATCAGCCCAAGCATTTT

v_call: TRBV6-5
j_call: TRBJ2-6
clone_size: .
d_call: .
cdr3_aa: CANSYSPESSGANVLTF
cdr3_nt: TGTGCCAACAGTTACTCTCCAGAGAGCTCTGGGGCCAACGTCCTGACTTTC

v_call: TRBV29-1
j_call: TRBJ2-7
clone_size: many
d_call: .
cdr3_aa: CSVIIADSYEQYF
cdr3_nt: TGCAGCGTTATCATAGCCGATAGCTACGAGCAGTACTTC

v_call: TRBV6-2/TRBV6-3
j_call: TRBJ2-2
clone_size: .
d_call: TRBD1
cdr3_aa: CASGKGTGSNTGELFF
cdr3_nt: TGTGCCAGCGGCAAAGGGACAGGATCGAACACCGGGGAACTGTTTTTT

v_call: TRBV5-1
j_call: TRBJ2-3
clone_size: .
d_call: TRBD2
cdr3_aa: CASSLVPSGRSTDTQYF
cdr3_nt: TGCGCCAGCAGCTTGGTCCCTAGCGGAAGAAGCACAGATACGCAGTATTTT

v_call: TRBV6-2/TRBV6-3
j_call: TRBJ2-1
clone_size: .
d_call: TRBD1
cdr3_aa: CANSDEGTGSHEQFF
cdr3_nt: TGTGCCAACAGTGATGAAGGGACAGGGAGCCATGAGCAGTTCTTC

v_call: TRBV11-2
j_call: TRBJ2-7
clone_size: .
d_call: .
cdr3_aa: CASGSPETYEQYF
cdr3_nt: TGTGCCAGCGGCTCCCCGGAGACTTACGAGCAGTACTTC

v_call: TRBV11-2
j_call: TRBJ1-5
clone_size: .
d_call: .
cdr3_aa: CASRLGTNQHQHF
cdr3_nt: TGTGCCAGCAGGTTGGGCACGAATCAGCACCAGCATTTT

v_call: TRBV6-5
j_call: TRBJ2-5
clone_size: .
d_call: TRBD1
cdr3_aa: CASSPMQGAETQYF
cdr3_nt: TGTGCCAGCAGCCCTATGCAGGGGGCAGAGACCCAGTACTTC

v_call: TRBV1
j_call: TRBJ2-1
clone_size: .
d_call: .
cdr3_aa: CTSSQVTSEKSYNEQFF
cdr3_nt: TGCACCAGCAGCCAAGTGACTAGCGAGAAGTCCTACAATGAGCAGTTCTTC

v_call: TRBV6-5
j_call: TRBJ2-7
clone_size: .
d_call: TRBD2
cdr3_aa: CASSYDGTSGSSYEQYF
cdr3_nt: TGTGCCAGCAGTTACGACGGGACTAGCGGGAGCTCCTACGAGCAGTACTTC

v_call: TRBV6-1
j_call: TRBJ2-7
clone_size: .
d_call: .
cdr3_aa: CATTGYSYNEQYF
cdr3_nt: TGTGCCACTACAGGGTACTCCTACAATGAGCAGTACTTC